One and the same sample provided the 2 T cell receptor beta chains below, sequenced in a study of shared clonotypes between healthy human individuals. The data were produced by immunoSEQ multiplex PCR, yet TCRdb's version contains in-frame clones alone and is incomplete. The data show 2 million to 2.5 million clones, roughly 90% seen once. Material: naive CD4+ T cells from PBMCs. Subset in this sample: CD45RA+ positively selected. The source is a man aged 18 to 30 in good health. Some clones in this sample may be carry-over from other donors' samples.

The CDR3 nucleotides read TGCGCCAGCAGCTTGGGGTACGGGCGTTACGAGCAGTACTTC. Translating it yields CASSLGYGRYEQYF. The rearrangement links TRBV5-1 to TRBJ2-7; D gene uncertain. Per the germline V gene, CDR1 is SGHRS and CDR2 is YFSETQ. The CDR3 totals 14 residues. Trimming took off 0 bases at V and 4 bases at J, with 11 bases between the two ends.

The chain joins TRBV5-1 to TRBJ2-2, with 8 bases that match TRBD1. J lost 2 bases, V lost 3 bases, and 3 bases had no gene match. The CDR3 runs 15 residues. CDR1 SGHRS and CDR2 YFSETQ come from the germline V gene. CDR3 sequence reads: CASSSQGGNTGELFF. CDR3 DNA sequence: TGCGCCAGCAGCTCACAGGGGGGTAACACCGGGGAGCTGTTTTTT.